Listed here is a single T cell receptor beta chain. Naive CD8 cells lacked CD45RO and underwent positive selection for CCR7, leaving out terminally differentiated effector memory CD45RA+ cells. The data belong to a study of shared clonotypes between healthy human individuals. V gave up 5 bases and J gave up 2 bases, with 7 bases separating them. Germline CDR1 MNHNY, CDR2 SVGAGI (reference sequence). CDR3 length: 12 residues. Profiled with immunoSEQ multiplex PCR; TCRdb holds only in-frame clones, not every one. The repertoire holds hundreds of thousands of clones, 95% to 98% seen once, with around 0.3% in the top ten.

The gene calls are TRBV6-6 and TRBJ2-7, with D hard to call. Sequenced input: naive CD8+ T cells sorted from blood. This receptor was identified in a man aged 30-40 years in good health. The CDR3 DNA follows: TGTGCCAGCAGTCCAGCCACCTACGAGCAGTACTTC. Its protein product is CASSPATYEQYF.